The clone carrying this T cell receptor beta chain was counted at least ten times. Its matching antigen is unknown. CDR3 length equals 15 residues. Trimming left V 4 bases short and J 0 bases short, with 9 bases between. Germline CDR1 is ENHRY and CDR2 is SYGVKD. The sample belongs to a study of CD8 T cells in ankylosing spondylitis. Study outcomes and limitations: Existing reports had already noted some motif variants in reactive arthritis synovial fluid and blood.

Quantitative 5'-RACE with molecular barcodes was used to make the TCR beta libraries. A single record per CDR3 protein comes from TCRdb applying MiXCR to the 5' RACE reads. Of 200,000 to 250,000 distinct CDR3 sequences listed, roughly a tenth are singletons. The gene calls are TRBV10-3 and TRBJ2-2; no definite D call. Sequencing input: blood, either unsorted or a sorted T cell fraction (not recorded which). The source of this sequence is a male donor with ankylosing spondylitis or in good health (not recorded which). CDR3 amino acids: CAISGGRANTGELFF. CDR3 nucleotides: TGTGCCATCAGTGGCGGACGGGCGAACACCGGGGAGCTGTTTTTT.